This TCR beta chain was documented in a study of long-term antiretroviral therapy in people with HIV. Sequencing relied on immunoSEQ assay v3.0, run at survey level. The method was immunoSEQ multiplex PCR; TCRdb's version includes in-frame clones alone and lacks a portion of them. This sample has around 33,000 clones, with about 80% found just once. The source of this sequence is a man aged 18 to 30 with HIV. Sequenced here: unsorted PBMCs, sampled 0.4 years before starting antiretroviral therapy.

CDR3 sequence (DNA): TGTGCCAGCAGCCCTACGCGGTACCAAGAGACCCAGTACTTC. Its translation is CASSPTRYQETQYF. The chain uses TRBV6-6 and TRBJ2-5, with D uncertain. The CDR3 totals 14 residues. Germline loops: CDR1 MNHNY, CDR2 SVGAGI (reference sequence). V was shortened by 6 bases and J by 0 bases, with 11 bases between the two germline ends.